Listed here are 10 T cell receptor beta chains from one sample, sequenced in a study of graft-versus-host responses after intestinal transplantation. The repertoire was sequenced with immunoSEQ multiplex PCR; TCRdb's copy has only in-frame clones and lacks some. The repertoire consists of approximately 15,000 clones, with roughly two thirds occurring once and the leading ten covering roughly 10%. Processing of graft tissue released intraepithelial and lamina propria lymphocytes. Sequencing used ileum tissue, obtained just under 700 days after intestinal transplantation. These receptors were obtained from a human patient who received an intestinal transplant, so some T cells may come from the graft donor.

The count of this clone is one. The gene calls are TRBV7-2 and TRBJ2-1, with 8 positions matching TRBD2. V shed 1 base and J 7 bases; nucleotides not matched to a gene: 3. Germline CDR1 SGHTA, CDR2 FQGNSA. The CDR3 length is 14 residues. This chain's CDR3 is CASSLVAGINEQFF. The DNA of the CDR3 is TGTGCCAGCAGCTTAGTAGCGGGGATAAATGAGCAGTTCTTC.

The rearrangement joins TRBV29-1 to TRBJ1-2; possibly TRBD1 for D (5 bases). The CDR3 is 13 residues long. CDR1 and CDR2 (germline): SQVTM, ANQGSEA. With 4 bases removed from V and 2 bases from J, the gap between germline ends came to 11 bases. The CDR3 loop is CSVGKSGNYGYTF. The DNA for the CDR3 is TGCAGCGTTGGGAAATCAGGGAACTATGGCTACACCTTC.

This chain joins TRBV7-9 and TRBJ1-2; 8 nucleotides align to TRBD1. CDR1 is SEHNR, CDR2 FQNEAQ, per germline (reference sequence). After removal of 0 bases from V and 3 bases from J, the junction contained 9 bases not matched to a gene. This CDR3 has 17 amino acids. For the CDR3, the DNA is TGTGCCAGCAGCTTAGCGCTCAGGGGGCGATTGGACTATGGCTACACCTTC. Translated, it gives CASSLALRGRLDYGYTF. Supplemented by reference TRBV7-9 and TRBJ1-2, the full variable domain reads DTGVSQNPRHKITKRGQNVTFRCDPISEHNRLYWYRQTLGQGPEFLTYFQNEAQLEKSRLLSDRFSAERPKGSFSTLEIQRTEQGDSAMYLCASSLALRGRLDYGYTFGSGTRLTVV.

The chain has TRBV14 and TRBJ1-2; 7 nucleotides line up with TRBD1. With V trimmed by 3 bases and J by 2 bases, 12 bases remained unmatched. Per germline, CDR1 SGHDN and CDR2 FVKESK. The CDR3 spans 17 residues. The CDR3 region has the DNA TGTGCCAGCAGCCACAGACAGACAGGGACATTGAACTATGGCTACACCTTC. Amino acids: CASSHRQTGTLNYGYTF.

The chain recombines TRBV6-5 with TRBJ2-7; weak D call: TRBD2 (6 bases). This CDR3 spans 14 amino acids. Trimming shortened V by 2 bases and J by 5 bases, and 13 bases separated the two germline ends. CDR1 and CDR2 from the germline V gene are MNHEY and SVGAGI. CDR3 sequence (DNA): TGTGCCAGCAGTTACCAGGCGGGACCCCACGAGCAGTACTTC. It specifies CASSYQAGPHEQYF.

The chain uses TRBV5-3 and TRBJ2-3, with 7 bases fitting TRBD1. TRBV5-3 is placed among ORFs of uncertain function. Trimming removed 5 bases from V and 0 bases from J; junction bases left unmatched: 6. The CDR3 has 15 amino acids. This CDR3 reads CARRHGTASTDTQYF. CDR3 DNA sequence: TGTGCCAGAAGACACGGGACAGCAAGCACAGATACGCAGTATTTT.

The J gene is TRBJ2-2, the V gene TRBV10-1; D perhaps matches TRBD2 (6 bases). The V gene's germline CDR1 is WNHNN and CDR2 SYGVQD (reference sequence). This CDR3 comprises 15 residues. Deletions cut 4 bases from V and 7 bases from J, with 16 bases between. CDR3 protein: CASSVNRGGDGELFF. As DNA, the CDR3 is TGCGCCAGCAGTGTAAACCGCGGAGGGGACGGGGAGCTGTTTTTT.

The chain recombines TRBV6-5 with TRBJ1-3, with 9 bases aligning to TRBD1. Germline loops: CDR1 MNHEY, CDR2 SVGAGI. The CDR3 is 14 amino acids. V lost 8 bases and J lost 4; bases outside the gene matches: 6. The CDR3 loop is CASRGTGWGNTIYF. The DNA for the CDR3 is TGTGCCAGCCGCGGGACAGGGTGGGGAAACACCATATATTTT.

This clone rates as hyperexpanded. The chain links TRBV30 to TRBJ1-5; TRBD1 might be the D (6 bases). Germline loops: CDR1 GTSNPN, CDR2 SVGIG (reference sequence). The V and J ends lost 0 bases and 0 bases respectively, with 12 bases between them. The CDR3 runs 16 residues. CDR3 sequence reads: CAWSVQGYYSNQPQHF. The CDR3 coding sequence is TGTGCCTGGAGTGTACAGGGATACTATAGCAATCAGCCCCAGCATTTT.

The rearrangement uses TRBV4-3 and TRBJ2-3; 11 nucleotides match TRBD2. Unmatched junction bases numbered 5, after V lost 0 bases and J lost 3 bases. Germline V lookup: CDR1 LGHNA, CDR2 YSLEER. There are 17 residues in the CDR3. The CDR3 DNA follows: TGCGCCAGCAGCCAAGAGCTAGCGGGGGGCCCGACAGATACGCAGTATTTT. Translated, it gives CASSQELAGGPTDTQYF.